The present T cell receptor beta chain was sequenced within a study of post-analysis software for immune sequencing data. Looking at the study overall: Relapsing-remitting, secondary progressive and progressive-relapsing forms of multiple sclerosis all featured among disease courses. Findings and caveats of the study: Comparison of patients with controls showed five TRBV segments more frequent in patients, TRBV5-6, TRBV5-1 and TRBV20-1 among them.

TCR beta cDNA libraries included unique molecular identifiers. MiXCR was run by TCRdb on the PCR reads, yielding one entry per CDR3 protein. The repertoire holds 380,000 or so distinct CDR3 sequences, less than 35% seen once, with 13% in the top ten. In the case of this clonotype: The antigen is not known.

This CDR3 has 15 amino acids. Germline assignment: CDR1 SGHTA and CDR2 FQGNSA. The V end lost 1 base, the J end lost 3 bases, and 12 bases lay between the germline ends. This receptor was obtained from a girl aged 5-17 years with multiple sclerosis. The chain recombines TRBV7-2 with TRBJ2-5, with D tentatively TRBD1 or TRBD2 (6 bases each). The sample comprised blood. CDR3 in DNA: TGTGCCAGCAGCTTAGGGGGGCGGAGGGAAGAGACCCAGTACTTC. It codes for CASSLGGRREETQYF.